This T cell receptor beta chain was recovered during a study of naive and memory T cell subsets. General study points: From naive to CM, EM and EMRA, diversity decreased and Gini increased. TCR counts from RNA may reflect activation-linked expression changes. In naive cells, over 90% of TCR sequences were seen only once.

This clonotype was seen ten or more times. Its specificity is unknown. The beta constant-region primer was an equimolar mix of two oligonucleotides covering TRBC1 and TRBC2. Nested alpha and beta constant-region primers with the SP2 primer drove four PCR rounds on ligated cDNA. TCRdb re-analysed the UMI-ligation and nested PCR reads in MiXCR, keeping a single row per CDR3 protein. The sample carries roughly 10,000 distinct CDR3 sequences, less than 7% recorded once. Effector memory cells were sorted as CD45RA-CD27-, EMRA cells as CD45RA+CD27-. Sequences were obtained from CD4+ TEMRA cells from blood. Documented subset: effector memory re-expressing CD45RA, CD45RA+ CD27-. The receptor's source is a human donor in good health.

The CDR3 nucleotides read TGTGCCAGCAGTGAAGGCGGGGTCTCTGGAAACACCATATATTTT. Translating gives CASSEGGVSGNTIYF. The chain links TRBV6-1 to TRBJ1-3, with D unclear. V dropped 1 base and J dropped 0 bases, with 7 bases sitting between them. Germline V gene lookup returns CDR1 MNHNS and CDR2 SASEGT. The CDR3 extends over 15 amino acids.